Included here is one T cell receptor (beta chain) sequence, with context. Its specificity is unknown. TCRdb reprocessed the reads with MiXCR, giving one entry per CDR3 protein. The data hold roughly 300,000 distinct CDR3 sequences, with over 20% observed a single time. These data are taken from a study of T cell repertoires in cytomegalovirus infection. Notes on the study in general: HLA-C-restricted CMV clonotypes gave the most frequent clonotype in two of eight donors.

This TCR was recovered from a human donor in good health (CMV status not recorded). Some clones in this sample may be carry-over from other donors' samples. What was sequenced was PBMCs.

The CDR3 nucleotides read TGTGCCAGCAGCTCGGGACAGGGGGTAAGGGCCCAGCATTTT. Its protein product is CASSSGQGVRAQHF. The V call is TRBV7-9, the J call TRBJ1-5; 11 bases fit TRBD1. V lost 4 bases to trimming and J lost 11 bases; unmatched junction nucleotides: 7. The CDR3 is 14 residues long. The germline V gene encodes CDR1 SEHNR and CDR2 FQNEAQ (reference sequence).